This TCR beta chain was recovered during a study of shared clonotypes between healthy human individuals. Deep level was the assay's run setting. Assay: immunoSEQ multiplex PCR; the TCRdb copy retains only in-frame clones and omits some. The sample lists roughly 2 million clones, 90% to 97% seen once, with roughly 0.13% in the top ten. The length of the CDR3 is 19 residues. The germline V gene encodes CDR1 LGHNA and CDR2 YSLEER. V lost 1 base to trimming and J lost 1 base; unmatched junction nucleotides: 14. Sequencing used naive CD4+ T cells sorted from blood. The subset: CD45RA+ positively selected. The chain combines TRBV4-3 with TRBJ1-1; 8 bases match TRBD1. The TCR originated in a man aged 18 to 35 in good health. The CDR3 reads CASSQGWRDRFVGNTEAFF. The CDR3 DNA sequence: TGCGCCAGCAGCCAAGGATGGCGGGACAGGTTTGTCGGGAACACTGAAGCTTTCTTT.